This TCR beta chain was retrieved from a study of T cell changes during pregnancy in multiple sclerosis. V gave up 3 bases and J gave up 3 bases, with 11 bases separating them. The germline V gene has CDR1 GTSNPN and CDR2 SVGIG (reference sequence). The CDR3 loop spans 13 amino acids. Libraries were prepared by immunoSEQ multiplex PCR; TCRdb keeps only in-frame clonotypes and omits some of them. The sample contains some 50,000 clones, more than 85% of which appear only once. This clone was seen just once. The chain recombines TRBV30 with TRBJ2-5, with D possibly TRBD2 on 5 matching bases. Sequenced material: peripheral blood, taken after pregnancy. This receptor was identified in a female donor with multiple sclerosis, enrolled in a pregnancy study. This chain's CDR3 is CAWRRESKETQYF. The CDR3 DNA reads TGTGCCTGGAGGAGGGAGAGCAAAGAGACCCAGTACTTC. The full variable domain, its missing parts supplied by reference TRBV30 and TRBJ2-5, is SQTIHQWPATLVQPVGSPLSLECTVEGTSNPNLYWYRQAAGRGLQLLFYSVGIGQISSEVPQNLSASRPQDRQFILSSKKLLLSDSGFYLCAWRRESKETQYFGPGTRLLVL.